The clone carrying this T cell receptor beta chain was recorded at least ten times. Trimming cost V 6 bases and J 4 bases, with 19 bases left between them. This CDR3 is 15 amino acids long. CDR1 is DFQATT, CDR2 SNEGSKA, per germline (reference sequence). MiXCR, applied by TCRdb to the RT-PCR reads, yields one record per CDR3 protein. The data contain about 680,000 distinct CDR3 sequences, approximately 14% of them singletons. This chain links TRBV20-1 with TRBJ1-5; no firm D call. This clonotype originated in a female donor in good health, serving as a healthy control. Input material: memory CD4+ T cells from blood. As DNA, the CDR3 is TGCAGTGCCATGACACTGATGGGGAGAAATCAGCCCCAGCATTTT. It is translated as CSAMTLMGRNQPQHF.